These 23 T cell receptor beta chains were sequenced from one sample in a study of T cell responses to AZD1222 COVID-19 vaccine. Repertoires were generated with immunoSEQ multiplex PCR, while TCRdb's copy carries only in-frame clones and drops some. This sample has 120,000 or so clones; more than 70% occur once, and the top ten carry about 4%. Material: peripheral blood, obtained 28 days after the second AZD1222 dose. These receptors came from an adult who received the AZD1222 COVID-19 vaccine.

The CDR3 DNA sequence: TGTGCCAGCAGCCGACTAGCGAATTACAATGAGCAGTTCTTC. This codes for CASSRLANYNEQFF. V is TRBV27 and J is TRBJ2-1; 8 bases fit TRBD2. The ends lost 6 bases at V and 4 bases at J; junction bases unmatched: 5. CDR1 and CDR2 from the germline V gene are MNHEY and SMNVEV (reference sequence). The CDR3 is 14 amino acids.

The chain uses TRBV5-1 and TRBJ2-1; D call uncertain. The germline CDR1 and CDR2 sequences are SGHRS and YFSETQ. Trimming cost V 5 bases and J 5 bases, with 5 bases left between them. This CDR3 comprises 11 residues. The CDR3 nucleotides read TGCGCCAGCAGTCCGGACAATGAGCAGTTCTTC. It encodes CASSPDNEQFF. Full variable domain (missing parts from reference TRBV5-1 and TRBJ2-1): KAGVTQTPRYLIKTRGQQVTLSCSPISGHRSVSWYQQTPGQGLQFLFEYFSETQRNKGNFPGRFSGRQFSNSRSEMNVSTLELGDSALYLCASSPDNEQFFGPGTRLTVL.

The rearrangement uses TRBV6-5 and TRBJ2-3; TRBD1 or TRBD2 may be the D gene (5 bases each). CDR3 length: 13 amino acids. Germline V lookup: CDR1 MNHEY, CDR2 SVGAGI. V lost 6 bases and J 1 base, leaving 8 bases between the germline ends. The CDR3 spells CASSRDRTDTQYF. CDR3 in DNA: TGTGCCAGCAGCCGGGACCGCACAGATACGCAGTATTTT.

This chain joins TRBV11-2 and TRBJ1-6; 7 nucleotides agree with TRBD1. Germline lookup yields CDR1 SGHAT and CDR2 FQNNGV. Unmatched junction bases numbered 7, after V lost 1 base and J lost 7 bases. The CDR3 runs 16 residues. The CDR3 DNA is TGTGCCAGCAGCTTAGCAGGGGGGACAGTCAATTCACCCCTCCACTTT. Protein sequence: CASSLAGGTVNSPLHF. Together with reference TRBV11-2 and TRBJ1-6, the CDR3 gives the full variable domain: EAGVAQSPRYKIIEKRQSVAFWCNPISGHATLYWYQQILGQGPKLLIQFQNNGVVDDSQLPKDRFSAERLKGVDSTLKIQPAKLEDSAVYLCASSLAGGTVNSPLHFGNGTRLTVT.

The gene calls are TRBV19 and TRBJ1-1; D may be TRBD1 (6 bases). The V gene lost 3 bases and the J gene lost 1 base, with 9 bases spanning the gap. The length of the CDR3 is 14 residues. Germline loops: CDR1 LNHDA, CDR2 SQIVND (reference sequence). The CDR3 loop is CASSIQGSNTEAFF. As DNA, the CDR3 is TGTGCCAGTAGTATTCAGGGGTCGAACACTGAAGCTTTCTTT.

The chain is built from TRBV28 and TRBJ1-1; the D gene is possibly TRBD1 (6 bases). The CDR3 loop spans 12 amino acids. Germline V gene data show CDR1 as MDHEN and CDR2 as SYDVKM. The V gene lost 4 bases and the J gene lost 8 bases, with 11 bases spanning the gap. This CDR3 reads CASSSFQGEAFF. For the CDR3, the DNA is TGTGCCAGCAGTTCCTTCCAGGGGGAAGCTTTCTTT.

V gene TRBV28 combines with J gene TRBJ1-2, with TRBD1 identical over 11 bases. Germline CDR1 and CDR2: MDHEN and SYDVKM. The ends lost 4 bases at V and 8 bases at J; junction bases unmatched: 12. The CDR3 is made up of 16 amino acids. CDR3 bases: TGTGCCAGCAGTTCCCCCGGGACAGGGGGTTTTAAGGGCTACACCTTC. Translating it yields CASSSPGTGGFKGYTF.

The chain employs TRBV6-2 or TRBV6-3 and TRBJ1-2; possible D gene TRBD1, 6 bases. V lost 2 bases to trimming and J lost 6 bases, with 7 bases between them. The CDR3 has 12 residues. Germline CDR1 reads MNHEY; CDR2 reads SVGEGT. This chain's CDR3 is CASSYNRDGYTF. The CDR3, as DNA: TGTGCCAGCAGTTACAACAGGGATGGCTACACCTTC.

The genes are TRBV19 and TRBJ1-2; D might be TRBD1 (6 bases). CDR3 size: 15 residues. Trimming cost V 5 bases and J 4 bases, with 17 bases left between them. Looked up from germline, CDR1 is LNHDA and CDR2 is SQIVND (reference sequence). The CDR3 protein is CASSRGRGDVYGYTF. CDR3 nucleotide sequence: TGTGCCAGTAGTCGGGGCAGGGGCGATGTCTATGGCTACACCTTC.

The chain employs TRBV3-1 (or the pseudogene TRBV3-2) and TRBJ2-6; no reliable D call. From germline, CDR1 is LGHDT and CDR2 YNNKEL (reference sequence). Trimming stripped 0 bases from V and 6 bases from J, with 6 bases between. The CDR3 spans 14 residues. The CDR3 here is CASSQDGLANVLTF. Written as DNA, the CDR3 is TGTGCCAGCAGCCAAGATGGTCTGGCCAACGTCCTGACTTTC.

This sequence joins TRBV11-2 and TRBJ2-7, with D tentatively TRBD1 or TRBD2 (6 bases each). The CDR3 length is 16 residues. The germline V gene has CDR1 SGHAT and CDR2 FQNNGV. V lost 6 bases and J 0 bases, leaving 18 bases between the germline ends. The CDR3 spells CASRPRGRGFSYEQYF. DNA of the CDR3: TGTGCCAGCAGACCCCGGGGGCGGGGCTTCTCCTACGAGCAGTACTTC.

The V call is TRBV7-9, the J call TRBJ1-2; D not certain. Trimming stripped 3 bases from V and 3 bases from J, with 11 bases between. This CDR3 region has 14 residues. Germline values: CDR1 SEHNR, CDR2 FQNEAQ (reference sequence). CDR3: CASSLNGRDYGYTF. CDR3 in DNA: TGTGCCAGCAGCTTGAACGGACGGGACTATGGCTACACCTTC. Using reference TRBV7-9 and TRBJ1-2 for the parts outside the CDR3, the full variable domain is DTGVSQNPRHKITKRGQNVTFRCDPISEHNRLYWYRQTLGQGPEFLTYFQNEAQLEKSRLLSDRFSAERPKGSFSTLEIQRTEQGDSAMYLCASSLNGRDYGYTFGSGTRLTVV.

This chain uses TRBV6-2 or TRBV6-3 with TRBJ1-4; D is undetermined. Germline values: CDR1 MNHEY, CDR2 SVGEGT. The CDR3 is 12 residues long. V lost 4 bases and J 8 bases, leaving 8 bases between the germline ends. The CDR3 here is CASSSPREKLFF. The CDR3 DNA sequence: TGTGCCAGCAGTTCCCCAAGGGAAAAACTGTTTTTT.

The rearrangement joins TRBV20-1 to TRBJ1-5; possible D gene TRBD1, 6 bases. V lost 5 bases and J 4 bases, leaving 15 bases between the germline ends. The CDR3 is made up of 14 amino acids. Germline V gene lookup returns CDR1 DFQATT and CDR2 SNEGSKA (reference sequence). The CDR3 region has the DNA TGCAGTGCTGGTGTGGGGCAGGGGAATCAGCCCCAGCATTTT. Translation: CSAGVGQGNQPQHF.

V and J are TRBV3-1 (or the pseudogene TRBV3-2) and TRBJ2-1; 12 bases align to TRBD2. This CDR3 comprises 16 residues. Trimming cost V 4 bases and J 0 bases; bases outside gene matches: 1. Germline V gene data show CDR1 as LGHDT and CDR2 as YNNKEL (reference sequence). CDR3 bases: TGTGCCAGCAGCCCGACTAGCGGGGGCTCCTACAATGAGCAGTTCTTC. Encoded protein: CASSPTSGGSYNEQFF.

The chain uses TRBV29-1 and TRBJ2-5; D ambiguous. CDR1 SQVTM and CDR2 ANQGSEA come from the germline V gene. This CDR3 spans 12 amino acids. V lost 4 bases and J 0 bases, leaving 6 bases between the germline ends. CDR3 DNA: TGCAGCGTTGGTCAGAACCAAGAGACCCAGTACTTC. It yields the protein CSVGQNQETQYF. Variable domain in full (rest from reference TRBV29-1 and TRBJ2-5): SAVISQKPSRDICQRGTSLTIQCQVDSQVTMMFWYRQQPGQSLTLIATANQGSEATYESGFVIDKFPISRPNLTFSTLTVSNMSPEDSSIYLCSVGQNQETQYFGPGTRLLVL.

The chain uses TRBV4-3 and TRBJ1-2; 8 nucleotides line up with TRBD1. Looked up from germline, CDR1 is LGHNA and CDR2 is YSLEER. The ends lost 4 bases at V and 4 bases at J; junction bases unmatched: 5. This CDR3 comprises 14 residues. The CDR3 bases are TGCGCCAGCAGCCCCAGCAGGGGGCCCTATGGCTACACCTTC. The encoded protein is CASSPSRGPYGYTF.

The chain recombines TRBV5-3 with TRBJ2-7; D is possibly TRBD2 (6 bases). TRBV5-3 is designated an ORF whose function remains uncertain. Trimming cost V 0 bases and J 2 bases, with 12 bases left between them. The CDR3 runs to 15 residues. The CDR3 here is CARSLGGAHTYEQYF. In DNA form, the CDR3 reads TGTGCCAGAAGCTTGGGCGGGGCGCACACCTACGAGCAGTACTTC.

The rearrangement uses TRBV28 and TRBJ2-7, with 9 bases fitting TRBD2. This CDR3 region has 17 residues. After removal of 7 bases from V and 0 bases from J, the junction contained 13 bases not matched to a gene. CDR1 is MDHEN, CDR2 SYDVKM, per germline. CDR3 region: CASTNLAGSPFSYEQYF. The CDR3, as DNA: TGTGCCAGCACTAACCTAGCGGGATCCCCATTCTCCTACGAGCAGTACTTC.

The chain joins TRBV12-3 or TRBV12-4 to TRBJ2-5; D is undetermined. The CDR3 is 11 amino acids. Trimming stripped 8 bases from V and 5 bases from J, with 9 bases between. The CDR3 is CASGRSETQYF. Here the CDR3 DNA reads TGTGCCAGCGGAAGGAGTGAGACCCAGTACTTC.

CDR3: CASSLLPWNEQFF. CDR3 coding DNA: TGTGCCAGCAGTTTATTACCTTGGAATGAGCAGTTCTTC. The rearrangement links TRBV27 to TRBJ2-1; no definite D call. CDR1 is MNHEY and CDR2 is SMNVEV in the germline V gene (reference sequence). CDR3 length: 13 amino acids. The germline V and J ends were trimmed by 1 base and 7 bases, with 8 bases remaining between them.

The chain recombines TRBV10-3 with TRBJ1-6, with 7 bases fitting TRBD1. Germline loops: CDR1 ENHRY, CDR2 SYGVKD. The V segment lost 1 base and the J segment 5 bases; nucleotides outside the gene matches: 2. The CDR3 totals 15 residues. The DNA for the CDR3 is TGTGCCATCAGTGAGTTTGACAGGGATAATTCACCCCTCCACTTT. This sequence encodes CAISEFDRDNSPLHF.

The chain uses TRBV6-5 and TRBJ2-5; 7 nucleotides line up with TRBD2. CDR3 length: 16 residues. The germline gives CDR1 MNHEY, CDR2 SVGAGI. J lost 0 bases, V lost 4 bases, and 8 bases had no gene match. The DNA for the CDR3 is TGTGCCAGCAGTTCGCAGAGGGCGGGGGACCAAGAGACCCAGTACTTC. It specifies CASSSQRAGDQETQYF.